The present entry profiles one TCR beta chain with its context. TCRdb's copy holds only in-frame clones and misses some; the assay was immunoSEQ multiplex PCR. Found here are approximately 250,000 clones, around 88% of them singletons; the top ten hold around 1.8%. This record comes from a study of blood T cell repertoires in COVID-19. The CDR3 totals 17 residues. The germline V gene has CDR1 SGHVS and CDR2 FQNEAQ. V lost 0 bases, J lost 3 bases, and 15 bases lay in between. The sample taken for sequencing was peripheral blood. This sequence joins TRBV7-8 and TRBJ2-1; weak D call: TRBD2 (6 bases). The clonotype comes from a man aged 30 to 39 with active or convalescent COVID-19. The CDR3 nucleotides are TGTGCCAGCAGCTTAGCCCTCCGGGGGTGGAGCTACAATGAGCAGTTCTTC. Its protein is CASSLALRGWSYNEQFF.